These 13 T cell receptor beta chains were sequenced from one sample in a study of neurological immune-mediated disorders. TCRdb processed the 5' RACE reads anew with MiXCR; each CDR3 protein has one entry. The table includes about 71,000 distinct CDR3 sequences, 3.5% to 5.5% detected once. Sequencing was done on a sample of PBMCs. The receptors stem from a man aged 30 to 45 with multiple sclerosis.

This clonotype was counted a few times. V usage is TRBV4-1 and J usage is TRBJ1-2; D gene ambiguous. The V and J ends lost 1 base and 4 bases respectively, with 10 bases between them. Germline V gene data show CDR1 as MGHRA and CDR2 as YSYEKL. This CDR3 contains 14 residues. This chain's CDR3 is CASSQGQTPYGYTF. CDR3 DNA: TGCGCCAGCAGCCAAGGGCAGACCCCCTATGGCTACACCTTC.

This clonotype came up many times. The chain uses TRBV12-3 or TRBV12-4 and TRBJ1-2; TRBD1 is a possible D gene (5 bases). This CDR3 comprises 15 residues. The germline V and J ends were trimmed by 0 bases and 4 bases, with 12 bases remaining between them. The CDR3 protein is CASSLASGIGYGYTF. The CDR3 region has the DNA TGTGCCAGCAGTTTAGCCTCAGGGATAGGCTATGGCTACACCTTC.

This clonotype showed up just a few times. This chain uses TRBV20-1 with TRBJ2-3; perhaps TRBD1 as D (5 bases). In germline, CDR1 is DFQATT, CDR2 SNEGSKA (reference sequence). The length of the CDR3 is 11 residues. Trimming took off 4 bases at V and 10 bases at J, with 12 bases between the two ends. CDR3 nucleotide sequence: TGCAGTGCTACCCCCCTCAGGGCGCAGTATTTT. Translation gives CSATPLRAQYF.

This clonotype was counted ten times or more. The chain has TRBV9 and TRBJ1-1; D is ambiguous. The CDR3 extends over 15 amino acids. Germline V gene sequence: CDR1 SGDLS, CDR2 YYNGEE. Trimming took off 4 bases at V and 5 bases at J, with 18 bases between the two ends. The CDR3 sequence is CASSPHAIGGTEAFF. CDR3 nucleotides: TGTGCCAGCAGCCCCCACGCCATTGGAGGTACTGAAGCTTTCTTT.

In this sample, this clonotype turned up a few times. This chain joins TRBV12-3 or TRBV12-4 and TRBJ1-5; D gene unclear. Trimming stripped 4 bases from V and 9 bases from J, with 10 bases between. This CDR3 has 12 amino acids. CDR3 nucleotides: TGTGCCAGCAGTTCTTATCTTGGGCCCCAGCATTTT. Encoded protein: CASSSYLGPQHF.

Ten or more counts support this clonotype. The gene calls are TRBV9 and TRBJ2-3; tentative D call: TRBD1 (7 bases). V gave up 0 bases and J gave up 3 bases, with 11 bases separating them. The CDR3 loop spans 15 amino acids. From germline, CDR1 is SGDLS and CDR2 YYNGEE. CDR3 amino acids: CASSVETGRTDTQYF. The CDR3 coding sequence is TGTGCCAGCAGCGTAGAGACAGGGAGGACAGATACGCAGTATTTT.

This clonotype was counted at least ten times. V is TRBV5-1 and J is TRBJ2-7, with 9 bases identical to TRBD1. CDR3 length: 15 amino acids. V gave up 1 base and J gave up 3 bases; unmatched junction bases: 5. Germline V CDR1 and CDR2: SGHRS, YFSETQ. CDR3 DNA: TGCGCCAGCAGCTTGACCCCGGGACAGGGCTACGAGCAGTACTTC. This encodes CASSLTPGQGYEQYF.

This clonotype was seen repeatedly, ten times or more. The V call is TRBV7-9, the J call TRBJ1-1; D is possibly TRBD1 (6 bases). The ends were cut back, 6 bases at V and 1 base at J, with 15 bases in the middle. The CDR3 is 15 amino acids. Germline CDR1 and CDR2: SEHNR and FQNEAQ (reference sequence). CDR3 in DNA: TGTGCCAGCAGGAACAGGGATTTTGGGAACACTGAAGCTTTCTTT. It yields the protein CASRNRDFGNTEAFF. The whole variable domain, remainder taken from reference TRBV7-9 and TRBJ1-1, is DTGVSQNPRHKITKRGQNVTFRCDPISEHNRLYWYRQTLGQGPEFLTYFQNEAQLEKSRLLSDRFSAERPKGSFSTLEIQRTEQGDSAMYLCASRNRDFGNTEAFFGQGTRLTVV.

Ten or more counts support this clonotype. The chain combines TRBV7-9 with TRBJ1-1; D may be TRBD1 (5 bases). The CDR3 extends over 14 amino acids. Trimming pared 6 bases from V and 1 base from J, leaving 12 bases between. Germline CDR1 and CDR2: SEHNR and FQNEAQ (reference sequence). CDR3 nucleotide sequence: TGTGCCAGCAGTCAACCCCAGGGGAACACTGAAGCTTTCTTT. Its translation is CASSQPQGNTEAFF.

At least ten counts were recorded for this clonotype. J is TRBJ2-1 and V is TRBV5-1; no reliable D call. The germline V gene has CDR1 SGHRS and CDR2 YFSETQ. CDR3 length equals 14 residues. V lost 7 bases and J 0 bases, leaving 11 bases between the germline ends. In nucleotides, the CDR3 is TGCGCCAGCCAACGGGCCGGCTCCTACAATGAGCAGTTCTTC. It yields the protein CASQRAGSYNEQFF. Full variable domain (rest looked up from reference TRBV5-1 and TRBJ2-1): KAGVTQTPRYLIKTRGQQVTLSCSPISGHRSVSWYQQTPGQGLQFLFEYFSETQRNKGNFPGRFSGRQFSNSRSEMNVSTLELGDSALYLCASQRAGSYNEQFFGPGTRLTVL.

This clonotype showed up many times. The rearrangement uses TRBV12-3 or TRBV12-4 and TRBJ1-1; D uncertain. CDR3 length: 11 residues. V gave up 5 bases and J gave up 6 bases, with 7 bases separating them. CDR3 in amino acids: CASSETAEAFF. The CDR3 nucleotides read TGTGCCAGCAGTGAAACAGCTGAAGCTTTCTTT.

The V call is TRBV6-6, the J call TRBJ1-2; no clear D gene. Trimming shortened V by 6 bases and J by 4 bases, and 12 bases separated the two germline ends. Germline V gene lookup returns CDR1 MNHNY and CDR2 SVGAGI (reference sequence). This CDR3 comprises 13 residues. The chain's CDR3 is CASSGDYVYGYTF. CDR3 nucleotides: TGTGCCAGCAGCGGGGATTATGTCTATGGCTACACCTTC.

This clonotype was detected ten times or more. This rearrangement joins TRBV12-3 or TRBV12-4 to TRBJ1-1; 7 bases line up with TRBD1. The CDR3 is made up of 15 amino acids. V lost 5 bases, J lost 5 bases, and 11 bases stayed unmatched. Here the CDR3 DNA reads TGTGCCAGCAGTCCCGACAGGGCAGGACGTACTGAAGCTTTCTTT. Amino acid sequence: CASSPDRAGRTEAFF.